One and the same sample provided the 6 T cell receptor beta chains below, sequenced in a study of cytomegalovirus exposure and HLA in healthy donors. PCR employed 60 Vbeta and 13 Jbeta primers. Data came from immunoSEQ multiplex PCR; TCRdb stores just in-frame clones and leaves some out. The sample consists of 150,000 to 200,000 clones, about 65% of them appearing once. The sequenced sample consisted of PBMCs. The receptor source for this set is a woman aged 30 to 39 in good health and CMV-seronegative.

This chain joins TRBV6-6 and TRBJ2-5, with 12 bases that match TRBD2. The CDR3 sequence is 15 residues long. Germline values: CDR1 MNHNY, CDR2 SVGAGI (reference sequence). J lost 3 bases, V lost 9 bases, and 8 bases had no gene match. CDR3 region: CASKGLAGGEETQYF. The CDR3 bases are TGTGCCAGTAAGGGGCTAGCGGGGGGGGAAGAGACCCAGTACTTC.

The V call is TRBV5-8, the J call TRBJ2-7, with 7 bases that match TRBD1. CDR3 length equals 15 residues. Trimming took 6 bases from V and 0 from J; bases not matched to a gene: 9. The germline V gene has CDR1 SGHTS and CDR2 YDEGEE. The CDR3 DNA is TGTGCCAGCACCCGGCCGGGACAGTTCTCCTACGAGCAGTACTTC. Translation gives CASTRPGQFSYEQYF.

V gene TRBV7-8 combines with J gene TRBJ2-7, with D perhaps matching TRBD2 (5 bases). This CDR3 comprises 14 residues. Germline CDR1 SGHVS, CDR2 FQNEAQ. Trimming stripped 1 base from V and 3 bases from J, with 10 bases between. The CDR3 protein is CASSLGGGFYEQYF. The CDR3 nucleotides read TGTGCCAGCAGCTTAGGAGGAGGATTCTACGAGCAGTACTTC.

J is TRBJ1-5 and V is TRBV28, with D possibly matching TRBD1 (5 bases). The CDR3 length is 14 residues. V lost 3 bases and J 6 bases, leaving 12 bases between the germline ends. Germline CDR1 and CDR2: MDHEN and SYDVKM. The chain's CDR3 is CASSFTGGGQPQHF. In DNA, the CDR3 is TGTGCCAGCAGTTTTACGGGGGGAGGTCAGCCCCAGCATTTT.

This rearrangement joins TRBV7-2 to TRBJ2-7; 7 bases are a match to TRBD2. The CDR3 runs 14 residues. J was trimmed by 3 bases and V by 5 bases; bases with no gene match: 7. Germline V gives CDR1 SGHTA, CDR2 FQGNSA. The CDR3 DNA reads TGTGCCAGCAGCCACCGGCGGGACTACTACGAGCAGTACTTC. This encodes CASSHRRDYYEQYF.

CDR3 bases: TGCGCCAGCAGCGGTCCACTTAAGAACACTGAAGCTTTCTTT. Translation gives CASSGPLKNTEAFF. The chain carries TRBV4-1 and TRBJ1-1, with unresolved D. The CDR3 runs to 14 residues. V was trimmed by 5 bases and J by 1 base, leaving 11 bases between them. Germline CDR1 and CDR2: MGHRA and YSYEKL.